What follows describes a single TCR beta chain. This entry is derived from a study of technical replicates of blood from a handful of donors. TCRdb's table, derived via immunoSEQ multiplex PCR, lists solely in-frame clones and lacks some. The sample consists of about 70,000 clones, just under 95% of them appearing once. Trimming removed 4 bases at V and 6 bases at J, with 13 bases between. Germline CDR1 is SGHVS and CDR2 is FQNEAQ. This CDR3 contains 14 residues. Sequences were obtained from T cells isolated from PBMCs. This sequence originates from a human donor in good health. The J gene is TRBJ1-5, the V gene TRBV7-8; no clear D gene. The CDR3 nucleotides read TGTGCCAGCAGCTCCCCTGCGGGGTTTCAGCCCCAGCATTTT. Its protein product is CASSSPAGFQPQHF.